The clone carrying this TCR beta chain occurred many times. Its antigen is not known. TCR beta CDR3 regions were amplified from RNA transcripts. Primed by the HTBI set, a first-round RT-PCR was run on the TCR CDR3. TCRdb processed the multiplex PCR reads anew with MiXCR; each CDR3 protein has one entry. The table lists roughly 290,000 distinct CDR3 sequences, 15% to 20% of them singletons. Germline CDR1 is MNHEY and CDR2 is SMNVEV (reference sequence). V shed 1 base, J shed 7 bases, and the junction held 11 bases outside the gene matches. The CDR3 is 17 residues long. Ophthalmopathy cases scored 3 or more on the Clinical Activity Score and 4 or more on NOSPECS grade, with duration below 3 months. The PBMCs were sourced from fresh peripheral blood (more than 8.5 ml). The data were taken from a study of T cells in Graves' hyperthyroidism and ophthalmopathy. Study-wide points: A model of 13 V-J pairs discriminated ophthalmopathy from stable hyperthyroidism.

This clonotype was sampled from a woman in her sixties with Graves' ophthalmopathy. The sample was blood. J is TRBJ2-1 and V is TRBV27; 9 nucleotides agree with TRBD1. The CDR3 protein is CASSLWGTGFRSNEQFF. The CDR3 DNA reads TGTGCCAGCAGTTTATGGGGGACAGGGTTTAGGTCGAATGAGCAGTTCTTC.